The 9 T cell receptor beta chains given below trace back to one sample, sequenced in a study of T-cell memory formation after mild COVID-19. Each CDR3 protein is one row after TCRdb ran MiXCR on the 5' RACE reads. The sample has fewer than 250,000 distinct CDR3 sequences, roughly a tenth seen once. Sequenced input: PBMCs or a T cell subset sorted from them (not recorded which). The receptors derive from a man between 18 and 35 years old who had mild COVID-19 (a few samples of this study predate the infection). Cell type and time point are not known.

As DNA, the CDR3 is TGTGCCAGCAGTTACTCTGGGGGATATGGCTACACCTTC. Translation gives CASSYSGGYGYTF. This rearrangement joins TRBV6-5 to TRBJ1-2; tentatively, D is TRBD1 (5 bases). The CDR3 extends over 13 amino acids. Trimming left V 0 bases short and J 5 bases short, with 7 bases between. The V gene's germline CDR1 is MNHEY and CDR2 SVGAGI.

The chain has TRBV7-2 and TRBJ1-2; tentative D call: TRBD1 (5 bases). Germline assignment: CDR1 SGHTA and CDR2 FQGNSA. The CDR3 spans 14 residues. Trimming stripped 4 bases from V and 2 bases from J, with 11 bases between. As DNA, the CDR3 is TGTGCCAGCAGCTCCCAGACAGTAAACTATGGCTACACCTTC. Residues: CASSSQTVNYGYTF.

This clonotype turned up a few times. This chain uses TRBV7-2 with TRBJ2-1, with unresolved D. This CDR3 has 15 amino acids. Trimming removed 5 bases at V and 2 bases at J, with 13 bases between. Germline V gene sequence: CDR1 SGHTA, CDR2 FQGNSA. Here the CDR3 DNA reads TGTGCCAGCAGCCCGGTTGGGGTCCCCTACAATGAGCAGTTCTTC. It encodes CASSPVGVPYNEQFF.

This chain uses TRBV24-1 with TRBJ2-3; TRBD1 matches at 7 bases. CDR1 KGHDR and CDR2 SFDVKD come from the germline V gene. V lost 9 bases and J lost 4; bases outside the gene matches: 6. This CDR3 comprises 13 residues. CDR3 coding DNA: TGTGCCACCTCCGAGGGGGCCGCAGATACGCAGTATTTT. Protein sequence: CATSEGAADTQYF.

In this sample, this clonotype turned up a few times. This chain joins TRBV20-1 and TRBJ1-6; 8 bases agree with TRBD1. Germline V lookup: CDR1 DFQATT, CDR2 SNEGSKA (reference sequence). The CDR3 is 13 amino acids. The trim removed 6 bases at V and 11 bases at J, leaving 9 bases unmatched. The DNA for the CDR3 is TGCAGTGCGAAGCCGGGACAGGACACACCCCTCCACTTT. This encodes CSAKPGQDTPLHF.

In this sample, this clonotype turned up many times. V is TRBV7-9 and J is TRBJ2-1; D unresolved. The V gene lost 5 bases and the J gene lost 6 bases, with 5 bases spanning the gap. This CDR3 is built from 11 residues. Germline assignment: CDR1 SEHNR and CDR2 FQNEAQ (reference sequence). The CDR3 bases are TGTGCCAGCAGCCTACTCAATGAGCAGTTCTTC. This sequence encodes CASSLLNEQFF.

The chain's CDR3 is CASSFKWGPETQYF. The CDR3 DNA is TGTGCCAGCAGCTTTAAGTGGGGCCCGGAGACCCAGTACTTC. The rearrangement joins TRBV7-2 to TRBJ2-5; TRBD1 is a possible D gene (5 bases). This CDR3 is 14 amino acids long. The germline V and J ends were trimmed by 3 bases and 5 bases, with 13 bases remaining between them. Per the germline V gene, CDR1 is SGHTA and CDR2 is FQGNSA.

This clonotype was counted many times. V usage is TRBV21-1 and J usage is TRBJ2-1; the table's D call of TRBD1 was not tested on the DNA. TRBV21-1 represents a pseudogene. There are 17 residues in the CDR3. CDR3 residues: CASASRTRGKAYNEQFF. In DNA form, the CDR3 reads TGTGCCAGCGCGTCCCGGACGAGGGGAAAGGCCTACAATGAGCAGTTCTTC.

Here the CDR3 DNA reads TGCAGTGCTAGGGGCAGCGGGGGGAGGTATGAGCAGTTCTTC. It is translated as CSARGSGGRYEQFF. This chain connects TRBV20-1 to TRBJ2-1; 9 bases are a match to TRBD2. The germline CDR1 and CDR2 sequences are DFQATT and SNEGSKA (reference sequence). The CDR3 has 14 amino acids. J gave up 8 bases and V 3 bases, and 8 bases lay outside the gene matches.